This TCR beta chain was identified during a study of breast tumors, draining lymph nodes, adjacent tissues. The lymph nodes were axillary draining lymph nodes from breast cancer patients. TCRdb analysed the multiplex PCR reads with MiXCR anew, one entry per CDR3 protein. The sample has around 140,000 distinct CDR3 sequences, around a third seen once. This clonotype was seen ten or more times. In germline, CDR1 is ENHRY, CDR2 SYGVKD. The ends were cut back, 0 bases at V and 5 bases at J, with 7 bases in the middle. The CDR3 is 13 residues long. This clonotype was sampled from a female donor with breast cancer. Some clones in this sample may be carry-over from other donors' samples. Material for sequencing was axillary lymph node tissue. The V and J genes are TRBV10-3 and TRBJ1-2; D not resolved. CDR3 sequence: CAISESMEYGYTF. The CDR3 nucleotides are TGTGCCATCAGTGAGTCTATGGAATATGGCTACACCTTC.